The T cell receptor (beta chain) under discussion was sequenced for a study of blood T cells in healthy people across ages. General study points: Roughly linear age-related decline in beta diversity appeared, significant by age 40.

For this clonotype: Antigen unknown.

Unmatched junction bases numbered 9, after V lost 6 bases and J lost 5 bases. Germline V gene data show CDR1 as MNHEY and CDR2 as SVGEGT. The CDR3 is made up of 15 amino acids. With a J-beta primer mix and a sample-barcoded 5' primer, a second PCR ran about 7 to 11 cycles. A single record per CDR3 protein comes from TCRdb applying MiXCR to the 5' RACE reads. Here the sample spans roughly 1,800,000 distinct CDR3 sequences, less than 50% being singletons. Roughly 10 milliliters of peripheral blood were drawn from each donor into EDTA-treated tubes. The J gene is TRBJ2-3, the V gene TRBV6-2 or TRBV6-3, with TRBD2 matching 9 bases. The sample was blood. The sequence derives from a woman in her 40s in good health. The chain's CDR3 is CASRVPGLARDTQYF. The CDR3 nucleotides are TGTGCCAGCAGGGTCCCGGGACTAGCAAGAGATACGCAGTATTTT.